These T cell receptor beta chains were read from a single sample in a study of technical replicates of blood from a handful of donors. Libraries were prepared by immunoSEQ multiplex PCR; TCRdb keeps only in-frame clonotypes and omits some of them. Of some 80,000 clones in the sample, about 81% were seen once. Input material: PBMCs. All receptors come from a human donor in good health. Some clones in this sample may be carry-over from other donors' samples. Each CDR3 is given with its conserved first and last residue. Only some rows state a clone size, as once, few, many or a class for expanded clones.

j_call: TRBJ1-3; clone_size: .; v_call: TRBV29-1; cdr3_aa: CSVETGAGNTIYF
j_call: TRBJ1-1; clone_size: few; v_call: TRBV11-2; cdr3_aa: CASSLGTGGRRTEAFF
j_call: TRBJ1-6; clone_size: .; v_call: TRBV7-9; cdr3_aa: CASSSGQSLHF
j_call: TRBJ2-2; clone_size: .; v_call: TRBV7-3; cdr3_aa: CASSPSGGGTGELFF
j_call: TRBJ2-3; clone_size: .; v_call: TRBV6-6; cdr3_aa: CASRTGLAGTDTQYF
j_call: TRBJ1-2; clone_size: .; v_call: TRBV7-6; cdr3_aa: CASSSTGTGYGGYTF
j_call: TRBJ1-5; clone_size: .; v_call: TRBV19; cdr3_aa: CASSPQAGTGSNQPQHF
j_call: TRBJ2-7; clone_size: .; v_call: TRBV6-5; cdr3_aa: CASSSKTGSGYEQYF
j_call: TRBJ2-1; clone_size: .; v_call: TRBV27; cdr3_aa: CASSFWRSLANEQFF
j_call: TRBJ1-6; clone_size: .; v_call: TRBV5-1; cdr3_aa: CASWTGADNSPLHF
j_call: TRBJ1-2; clone_size: .; v_call: TRBV15; cdr3_aa: CATSRDMSSNYGYTF
j_call: TRBJ1-4; clone_size: .; v_call: TRBV6-1; cdr3_aa: CASSEVQGATNEKLFF
j_call: TRBJ2-5; clone_size: .; v_call: TRBV5-1; cdr3_aa: CASHRGGEGETQYF
j_call: TRBJ1-2; clone_size: .; v_call: TRBV19; cdr3_aa: CASTGPGYGYTF
j_call: TRBJ1-5; clone_size: .; v_call: TRBV5-8; cdr3_aa: CASSLVQGGNQPQHF
j_call: TRBJ2-2; clone_size: .; v_call: TRBV14; cdr3_aa: CASSQLVSTGELFF
j_call: TRBJ2-7; clone_size: .; v_call: TRBV5-3; cdr3_aa: CARSIRLGSREEQYF
j_call: TRBJ2-1; clone_size: .; v_call: TRBV5-1; cdr3_aa: CASSLDGGALYNEQFF
j_call: TRBJ2-7; clone_size: .; v_call: TRBV5-1; cdr3_aa: CASSLLGAGANEQYF
j_call: TRBJ2-7; clone_size: .; v_call: TRBV4-2; cdr3_aa: CASSQGNPGYEQYF
j_call: TRBJ2-3; clone_size: .; v_call: TRBV25-1; cdr3_aa: CASTPSWVGSPTDTQYF
j_call: TRBJ2-1; clone_size: few; v_call: TRBV25-1; cdr3_aa: CASRPAGATYNEQFF
j_call: TRBJ1-1; clone_size: few; v_call: TRBV7-9; cdr3_aa: CASSLGTAEAFF
j_call: TRBJ2-7; clone_size: .; v_call: TRBV4-1; cdr3_aa: CASSQETTSSYEQYF
j_call: TRBJ2-7; clone_size: .; v_call: TRBV27; cdr3_aa: CASGLKSYEQYF
j_call: TRBJ1-6; clone_size: few; v_call: TRBV2; cdr3_aa: CASRGQGLNSPLHF
j_call: TRBJ1-2; clone_size: once; v_call: TRBV10-1; cdr3_aa: CASSEGDRTVTLYGYTF
j_call: TRBJ1-5; clone_size: .; v_call: TRBV7-2; cdr3_aa: CASSPGGSSNQPQHF
j_call: TRBJ2-3; clone_size: .; v_call: TRBV2; cdr3_aa: CASNLAGASTDTQYF
j_call: TRBJ1-6; clone_size: few; v_call: TRBV27; cdr3_aa: CASSIGQGSGSPLHF
j_call: TRBJ2-7; clone_size: .; v_call: TRBV5-8; cdr3_aa: CASSLARGQDEQYF
j_call: TRBJ2-3; clone_size: .; v_call: TRBV23-1; cdr3_aa: CASSHPTSPRTDTQYF
j_call: TRBJ2-7; clone_size: .; v_call: TRBV15; cdr3_aa: CATARLAGVVEQYF
j_call: TRBJ2-1; clone_size: .; v_call: TRBV7-9; cdr3_aa: CASSLATAFEQFF
j_call: TRBJ2-7; clone_size: .; v_call: TRBV9; cdr3_aa: CASSGRRGEQYF
j_call: TRBJ2-5; clone_size: few; v_call: TRBV14; cdr3_aa: CASSQGSGRSWETQYF
j_call: TRBJ2-7; clone_size: .; v_call: TRBV29-1; cdr3_aa: CSVGAAGKYEQYF
j_call: TRBJ1-2; clone_size: .; v_call: TRBV6-5; cdr3_aa: CASRWARGNYGYTF
j_call: TRBJ1-2; clone_size: .; v_call: TRBV5-8; cdr3_aa: CASSLLGDGYTF
j_call: TRBJ2-7; clone_size: once; v_call: TRBV30; cdr3_aa: CAWVRDLSYEQYF
j_call: TRBJ1-3; clone_size: .; v_call: TRBV11-2; cdr3_aa: CASSFRTGRGGNTIYF
j_call: TRBJ2-4; clone_size: .; v_call: TRBV2; cdr3_aa: CASSEGFGREEYF
j_call: TRBJ1-5; clone_size: .; v_call: TRBV30; cdr3_aa: CAWSQGQGQPQHF
j_call: TRBJ1-1; clone_size: .; v_call: TRBV27; cdr3_aa: CASSSWTEDEAFF
j_call: TRBJ1-3; clone_size: .; v_call: TRBV10-3; cdr3_aa: CAISDTGGSGNTIYF
j_call: TRBJ2-7; clone_size: .; v_call: TRBV18; cdr3_aa: CASSSGQKYEQYF
j_call: TRBJ2-3; clone_size: .; v_call: TRBV5-6; cdr3_aa: CASSSGGQGTQYF
j_call: TRBJ2-1; clone_size: .; v_call: TRBV6-1; cdr3_aa: CASSKSQDNEQFF
j_call: TRBJ2-7; clone_size: .; v_call: TRBV4-3; cdr3_aa: CASSQEGQGSHEQYF
j_call: TRBJ1-1; clone_size: many; v_call: TRBV30; cdr3_aa: CAWRQSMGGESFF
j_call: TRBJ2-2; clone_size: .; v_call: TRBV7-2; cdr3_aa: CASRPAAAGELFF
j_call: TRBJ2-2; clone_size: .; v_call: TRBV7-2; cdr3_aa: CASSLILAGVGTGELFF
j_call: TRBJ2-1; clone_size: .; v_call: TRBV9; cdr3_aa: CASSNTGGANYNEQFF